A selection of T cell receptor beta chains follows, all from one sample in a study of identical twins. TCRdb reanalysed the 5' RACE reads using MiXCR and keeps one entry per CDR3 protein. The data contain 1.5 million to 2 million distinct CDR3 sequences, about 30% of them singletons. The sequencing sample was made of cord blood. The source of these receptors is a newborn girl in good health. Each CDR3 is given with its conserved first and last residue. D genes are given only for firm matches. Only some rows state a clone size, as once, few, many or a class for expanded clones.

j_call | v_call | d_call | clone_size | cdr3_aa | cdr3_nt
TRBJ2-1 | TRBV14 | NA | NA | CASSQGSRDTYNEQFF | TGTGCCAGCAGCCAAGGGAGCAGGGACACCTACAATGAGCAGTTCTTC
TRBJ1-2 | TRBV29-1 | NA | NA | CSVGGGAVGYTF | TGCAGCGTTGGGGGAGGGGCGGTTGGCTACACCTTC
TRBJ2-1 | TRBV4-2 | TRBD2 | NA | CAGSQDQTSGNNEQFF | TGTGCCGGCAGCCAAGACCAGACTAGCGGGAACAATGAGCAGTTCTTC
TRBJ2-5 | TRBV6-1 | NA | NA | CASSERRGAETQYF | TGTGCCAGCAGTGAACGTCGGGGGGCCGAGACCCAGTACTTC
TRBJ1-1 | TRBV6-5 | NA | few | CASSYGYYTEAFF | TGTGCCAGCAGTTACGGGTACTACACTGAAGCTTTCTTT
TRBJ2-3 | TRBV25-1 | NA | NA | CASSDGGAQYF | TGTGCCAGCAGTGACGGGGGCGCGCAGTATTTT
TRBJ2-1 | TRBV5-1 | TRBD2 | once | CASSSGTSGVGEQFF | TGCGCCAGCAGCTCTGGGACTAGCGGGGTGGGTGAGCAGTTCTTC
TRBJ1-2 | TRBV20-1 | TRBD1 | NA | CSARDTGQGNYGYTF | TGCAGTGCTAGAGATACCGGACAGGGAAACTATGGCTACACCTTC
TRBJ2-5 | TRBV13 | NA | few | CASSLVQTNEQYF | TGTGCCAGCAGCTTAGTCCAGACCAATGAGCAGTACTTC
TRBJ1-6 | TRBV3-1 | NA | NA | CASSQDLPGTASPLHF | TGTGCCAGCAGCCAAGATCTTCCGGGGACGGCTTCACCCCTCCACTTT
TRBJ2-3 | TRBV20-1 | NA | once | CSARRGPRRTDTQYF | TGCAGTGCCCGTCGGGGTCCGCGTCGCACAGATACGCAGTATTTT
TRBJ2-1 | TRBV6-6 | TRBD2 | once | CASSSAGGNDEQFF | TGTGCCAGCAGTTCCGCGGGGGGTAACGATGAGCAGTTCTTC
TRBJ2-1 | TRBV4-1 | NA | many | CASSQEGANEQFF | TGCGCCAGCAGCCAAGAGGGGGCGAATGAGCAGTTCTTC
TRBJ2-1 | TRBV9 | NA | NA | CASSVGGDRVSYEQFF | TGTGCCAGCAGCGTAGGGGGGGACCGAGTCTCCTACGAGCAGTTCTTC
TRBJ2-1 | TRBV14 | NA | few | CASSQVGAGNEQFF | TGTGCCAGCAGCCAAGTAGGCGCCGGAAATGAGCAGTTCTTC
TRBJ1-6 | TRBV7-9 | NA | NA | CASSPDRFYTNSPLHF | TGTGCCAGCAGTCCCGACCGATTCTACACCAATTCACCCCTCCACTTT